This T cell receptor beta chain was obtained from a study of Tregs in tolerant kidney transplant recipients (dated by TCRdb to about 2019). Turning to the overall study: Before combined kidney and bone marrow transplantation, this study identified donor-specific regulatory T cells using TCRbeta sequencing and then followed those same cells after transplant. Several methods of expanding Tregs specific for an allogeneic donor were compared by TCRbeta repertoire sequencing in 3 healthy controls.

As to this clone: Its antigen remains unidentified. Base qualities were left out, and no much larger clone turns up one base away.

V lost 3 bases and J lost 0 bases; the stretch between them is 11 bases long. The germline V gene specifies SNHLY as CDR1 and FYNNEI as CDR2. The CDR3 covers 16 residues, taking in both the cysteine and the phenylalanine. The DNA shown is the 48-base CDR3, in frame from base 1. For TCRbeta CDR3 sequencing, genomic DNA was extracted from sorted cells using the QIAGEN DNeasy Blood and Tissue Kit. High-throughput TCRbeta CDR3 sequencing was carried out commercially through immunoSEQ, with PCR amplification with bias correction and internal controls included. Per the authors' processing: Unique productive TCRbeta sequences were defined by CDR3 nucleotide sequence where primers matched, otherwise by CDR3 amino acid sequence with Vbeta and Jbeta genes. To correct sorting error, sequences shared between sorted populations at a frequency ratio of 2:1 or less were removed; the rest were assigned to the higher population. Sequences were defined as donor-reactive when expanded at least 5-fold in CFSE-low cells versus unstimulated cells and present at a frequency of at least 0.01% in CFSE-low cells. Jensen-Shannon divergence, calculated on the top 100 TCRbeta sequences ranked by frequency, was used to quantify repertoire divergence. For samples with multiple sequencing runs, sorting error was corrected in each run separately before the runs were combined. TCRdb carries this immuneACCESS record with in-frame sequences only. Its versions omit some clonotypes, under half of them owing to an unresolved V gene in the studies checked, with the rest unexplained. V and J calls and clone size are given by that table; D and trimming were obtained from the DNA. This sample gives some 110,000 clones in total; roughly nine tenths of them show up just once. The ten biggest clones cover roughly 0.61% of the sample.

Thawed PBMCs were FACS-sorted into unstimulated Tregs (CD4+CD25+CD127-), CD4+ non-Tregs (CD4+CD25-), CD4 cells and CD8 cells. Blood from healthy controls was obtained either as purchased buffy coats or from healthy volunteers. Healthy control blood was separated into PBMCs by Ficoll density gradient and cryopreserved, and patient PBMCs were collected both before and after transplant. Broad study findings and their caveats: Expanding Tregs with activated donor B cells appeared to identify the most biologically relevant and donor-specific TCRbeta repertoire. Because only a small number of patients were included, the study had limitations, and the results will need to be validated in larger populations as well as under other immunosuppression protocols. Although technical replication error seemed to be minimal, the question of biological reproducibility was not addressed directly.

The sample was CD4+ T cells from blood. The receptor's source is a human donor in good health. The sequence joins TRBV2 to TRBJ2-2; the D gene assignment is ambiguous. The CDR3: CASSDESIANTGELFF. The nucleotides are TGTGCCAGCAGTGATGAGAGCATCGCGAACACCGGGGAGCTGTTTTTT.